This note documents a single TCR beta chain sequence. The target antigen is unknown. Profiling relied on immunoSEQ multiplex PCR, and the TCRdb table lists in-frame clones only, not all of them. The sample lists approximately 100,000 clones, about 71% seen once, with about 22% in the top ten. The record originates from a study of shared clonotypes between healthy human individuals. Study-level results: Since donors were few, the genetic and exposure-history diversity represented was limited.

The CDR3 loop spans 14 amino acids. Per germline, CDR1 WNHNN and CDR2 SYGVQD (reference sequence). Trimming took off 3 bases at V and 0 bases at J, with 8 bases between the two ends. The specimen was memory CD8+ T cells sorted from blood. Stated subset: CD45RO+ cells pooled with CCR7-negative TemRA cells. This chain links TRBV10-1 with TRBJ1-1; D gene uncertain. The clonotype originates from a woman in her 30s in good health. CDR3 sequence: CASSEDTMNTEAFF. The CDR3 DNA reads as TGCGCCAGCAGTGAAGACACGATGAACACTGAAGCTTTCTTT.